What follows describes a single T cell receptor beta chain. Germline lookup yields CDR1 MNHEY and CDR2 SVGAGI. V dropped 0 bases and J dropped 1 base, with 9 bases sitting between them. The CDR3 has 15 amino acids. Survey-level TCR beta sequencing used the immunoSEQ assay. Using immunoSEQ multiplex PCR, the repertoire was profiled, and TCRdb retains in-frame clones only, with some absent. The table shows tens of thousands of clones, with around 93% occurring only once. The TCR sequence derives from a man aged 40-50 years with rheumatoid arthritis. The J gene is TRBJ1-1, the V gene TRBV6-5; D gene unclear. Sequencing input: PBMCs. In DNA, the CDR3 is TGTGCCAGCAGTTACTCGCCAGGAGAGAACACTGAAGCTTTCTTT. Its translation: CASSYSPGENTEAFF.